In its sample, the clone carrying this T cell receptor beta chain was seen a few times. This entry belongs to a study of response to subunit inactivated influenza vaccine. One entry per CDR3 protein, called by TCRdb with MiXCR from the RT-PCR reads. The table records more than 450,000 distinct CDR3 sequences, about 10% of them present only once. The V gene end was trimmed by 3 bases and the J gene end by 5 bases; junction bases not matched to a gene: 7. Germline CDR1 and CDR2: SGDLS and YYNGEE. The CDR3 is 15 amino acids. These same records also appear under a second study, on T cells expressing NK-cell markers. That investigation notes: Libraries used 5'RACE template switching adding universal primer site and UMIs. Cells sorted as CD3+CD56+NKG2C+, CD3+CD56+NKG2C- and CD3+CD56-NKG2C+ T cells supplied the TCR beta repertoires. Top CD8+ clonotypes included the dominant CD3+CD56+NKG2C+ clonotypes in six donors.

The V and J genes are TRBV9 and TRBJ1-2; 10 bases map to TRBD1. Sequenced material: PBMCs from blood, taken on the day of vaccination. The sequence was obtained from a man in his forties or fifties who received an inactivated influenza vaccine. CDR3 nucleotides: TGTGCCAGCAGCGCCAGACAGGGGGCTTCTTATGGCTACACCTTC. It encodes CASSARQGASYGYTF. Full variable domain (outside the CDR3, taken from reference TRBV9 and TRBJ1-2): DSGVTQTPKHLITATGQRVTLRCSPRSGDLSVYWYQQSLDQGLQFLIQYYNGEERAKGNILERFSAQQFPDLHSELNLSSLELGDSALYFCASSARQGASYGYTFGSGTRLTVV.